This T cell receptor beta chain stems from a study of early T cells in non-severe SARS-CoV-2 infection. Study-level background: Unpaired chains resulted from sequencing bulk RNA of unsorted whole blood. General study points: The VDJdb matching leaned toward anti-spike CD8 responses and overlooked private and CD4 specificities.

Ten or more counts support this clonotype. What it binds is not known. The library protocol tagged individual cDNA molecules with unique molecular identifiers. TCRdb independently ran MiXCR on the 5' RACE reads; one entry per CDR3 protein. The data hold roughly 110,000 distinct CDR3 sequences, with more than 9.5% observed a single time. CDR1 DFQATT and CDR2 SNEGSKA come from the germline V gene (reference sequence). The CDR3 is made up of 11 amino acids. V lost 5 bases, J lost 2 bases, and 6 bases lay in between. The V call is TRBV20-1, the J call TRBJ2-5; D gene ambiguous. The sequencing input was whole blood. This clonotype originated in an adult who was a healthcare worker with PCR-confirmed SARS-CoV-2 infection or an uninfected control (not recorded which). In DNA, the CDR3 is TGCAGTGCTGACTCTCAAGAGACCCAGTACTTC. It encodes CSADSQETQYF.